The rows below give T cell receptor beta chains drawn from one sample of a study of blood T cell repertoires in COVID-19. Assay used: immunoSEQ multiplex PCR; TCRdb lists only in-frame clones, some missing. The sample holds about 370,000 clones, just over 90% seen once. Sample: PBMCs or T cells enriched from blood (not recorded which). The receptors stem from a woman aged 40 to 49 who had been exposed to COVID-19. The CDR3 runs from the conserved cysteine through the conserved F or W. The order of the fields is V gene, clone size, J gene, D gene, CDR3 protein, CDR3 DNA. D genes are given only for firm matches. A clone size is listed for some rows: how often the clone was seen (once, few, many), or a class if it is expanded.

V: TRBV6-1
size: -
J: TRBJ2-7
D: -
CDR3: CASSERGTSYEQYF
DNA: TGTGCCAGCAGTGAAAGGGGGACCTCCTACGAGCAGTACTTC

V: TRBV30
size: once
J: TRBJ1-1
D: -
CDR3: CAWSVRGSTEAFF
DNA: TGTGCCTGGAGTGTAAGGGGAAGCACTGAAGCTTTCTTT

V: TRBV9
size: -
J: TRBJ2-2
D: TRBD1
CDR3: CASSAEGGTGGFWGTGELFF
DNA: TGTGCCAGCAGCGCCGAGGGCGGGACAGGTGGATTTTGGGGCACCGGGGAGCTGTTTTTT

V: TRBV19
size: -
J: TRBJ1-2
D: -
CDR3: CASSIVAAGHGYTF
DNA: TGTGCCAGTAGTATAGTCGCCGCGGGGCACGGCTACACCTTC

V: TRBV5-1
size: -
J: TRBJ2-5
D: -
CDR3: CASSLVGIQETQYF
DNA: TGCGCCAGCAGCTTGGTCGGGATTCAAGAGACCCAGTACTTC

V: TRBV10-3
size: -
J: TRBJ2-7
D: -
CDR3: CAISAAGWEQYF
DNA: TGTGCCATCAGTGCGGCAGGGTGGGAGCAGTACTTC

V: TRBV24-1
size: -
J: TRBJ2-5
D: -
CDR3: CATSDPKPDTQETQYF
DNA: TGTGCCACCAGTGACCCCAAACCCGACACTCAAGAGACCCAGTACTTC

V: TRBV9
size: -
J: TRBJ1-2
D: TRBD1
CDR3: CASSPRGTGSNYGYTF
DNA: TGTGCCAGCAGCCCTCGAGGGACAGGGTCTAACTATGGCTACACCTTC

V: TRBV7-8
size: -
J: TRBJ2-7
D: TRBD2
CDR3: CASRPLADYEQYF
DNA: TGTGCCAGCAGGCCTCTAGCGGACTACGAGCAGTACTTC

V: TRBV9
size: -
J: TRBJ1-3
D: TRBD1
CDR3: CASSEPGQGKSGNTIYF
DNA: TGTGCCAGCAGCGAACCGGGACAGGGTAAATCTGGAAACACCATATATTTT

V: TRBV7-9
size: -
J: TRBJ2-1
D: -
CDR3: CASSLNNDLQFF
DNA: TGTGCCAGCAGCCTTAACAATGATTTGCAGTTCTTC

V: TRBV29-1
size: -
J: TRBJ2-5
D: TRBD2
CDR3: CSVILLGLAGGPRGETQYF
DNA: TGCAGCGTTATCCTTCTCGGACTAGCGGGAGGGCCTAGGGGGGAGACCCAGTACTTC

V: TRBV5-5
size: -
J: TRBJ1-1
D: TRBD1
CDR3: CASSLQGRVSNTEAFF
DNA: TGTGCCAGCAGCTTACAGGGGCGGGTGTCGAACACTGAAGCTTTCTTT

V: TRBV11-3
size: -
J: TRBJ2-7
D: TRBD2
CDR3: CASSPSSGSNYEQYF
DNA: TGTGCCAGCAGTCCTTCTAGCGGAAGCAACTACGAGCAGTACTTC

V: TRBV2
size: -
J: TRBJ2-1
D: TRBD2
CDR3: CANSGTSGGHSYNEQFF
DNA: TGTGCCAACTCCGGGACTAGCGGGGGCCACTCCTACAATGAGCAGTTCTTC

V: TRBV5-6
size: -
J: TRBJ1-2
D: TRBD1
CDR3: CASSLAQDRGAYGYTF
DNA: TGTGCCAGCAGCTTGGCCCAGGACAGGGGTGCCTATGGCTACACCTTC

V: TRBV6-5
size: -
J: TRBJ2-2
D: TRBD1
CDR3: CASRPGQSNTGELFF
DNA: TGTGCCAGTAGACCGGGACAGTCGAACACCGGGGAGCTGTTTTTT

V: TRBV19
size: -
J: TRBJ2-7
D: TRBD2
CDR3: CASSIGTSGSGEQYF
DNA: TGTGCCAGTAGTATCGGGACTAGCGGGAGTGGGGAGCAGTACTTC

V: TRBV6-2/TRBV6-3
size: -
J: TRBJ2-7
D: -
CDR3: CASSYSPDYEQYF
DNA: TGTGCCAGCAGTTACTCTCCAGATTACGAGCAGTACTTC

V: TRBV27
size: -
J: TRBJ1-2
D: TRBD1
CDR3: CASSLAGGAVYGYTF
DNA: TGTGCCAGCAGTTTAGCAGGGGGCGCTGTCTATGGCTACACCTTC

V: TRBV7-2
size: -
J: TRBJ2-1
D: TRBD1
CDR3: CASSPRGGAYNEQFF
DNA: TGTGCCAGCAGCCCCCGAGGGGGCGCCTACAATGAGCAGTTCTTC

V: TRBV25-1
size: -
J: TRBJ2-7
D: TRBD2
CDR3: CASRPSGTSYEQYF
DNA: TGTGCCAGCAGACCTAGCGGGACCTCCTACGAGCAGTACTTC

V: TRBV7-9
size: -
J: TRBJ2-5
D: -
CDR3: CASSSEYTGETQYF
DNA: TGTGCCAGCAGCTCTGAATATACGGGTGAGACCCAGTACTTC

V: TRBV30
size: -
J: TRBJ1-1
D: -
CDR3: CAWNLGGSSYTEAFF
DNA: TGTGCCTGGAACTTGGGAGGGAGTAGCTACACTGAAGCTTTCTTT

V: TRBV6-5
size: -
J: TRBJ2-3
D: -
CDR3: CASSSYKDTQYF
DNA: TGTGCCAGCAGTTCGTACAAGGATACGCAGTATTTT

V: TRBV6-5
size: -
J: TRBJ1-3
D: TRBD1
CDR3: CASSRDRGLGNTIYF
DNA: TGTGCCAGCAGCCGGGACAGGGGGCTTGGAAACACCATATATTTT

V: TRBV2
size: -
J: TRBJ1-1
D: -
CDR3: CATSMRARGEAFF
DNA: TGTGCCACCTCGATGAGGGCCCGGGGTGAAGCTTTCTTT

V: TRBV10-3
size: once
J: TRBJ2-7
D: -
CDR3: CAISTKGEARYEQYF
DNA: TGTGCCATCAGTACCAAGGGGGAAGCCCGCTACGAGCAGTACTTC

V: TRBV5-1
size: -
J: TRBJ2-7
D: -
CDR3: CASSEGGYEQYF
DNA: TGCGCCAGCAGCGAGGGGGGGTACGAGCAGTACTTC

V: TRBV11-3
size: -
J: TRBJ2-7
D: TRBD1
CDR3: CASSLAGQGSEQYF
DNA: TGTGCCAGCAGCTTAGCCGGACAGGGATCCGAGCAGTACTTC

V: TRBV7-6
size: -
J: TRBJ2-5
D: TRBD2
CDR3: CASSLGHSGGAETQYF
DNA: TGTGCCAGCAGCTTAGGGCATAGCGGGGGGGCAGAGACCCAGTACTTC

V: TRBV9
size: -
J: TRBJ2-7
D: TRBD2
CDR3: CASSGGGLAGDEQYF
DNA: TGCGCCAGCAGCGGGGGGGGACTAGCGGGAGACGAGCAGTACTTC

V: TRBV20-1
size: -
J: TRBJ2-5
D: -
CDR3: CSASGGGETQYF
DNA: TGCAGTGCTAGTGGCGGCGGAGAGACCCAGTACTTC

V: TRBV6-2/TRBV6-3
size: -
J: TRBJ1-2
D: -
CDR3: CASSYSTAGYGYTF
DNA: TGTGCCAGCAGTTACTCGACGGCAGGCTATGGCTACACCTTC

V: TRBV9
size: -
J: TRBJ1-2
D: -
CDR3: CASSTTGFGGYTF
DNA: TGTGCCAGCAGCACAACAGGGTTCGGTGGCTACACCTTC

V: TRBV24-1
size: -
J: TRBJ2-5
D: -
CDR3: CATSDPSTAGETQYF
DNA: TGTGCCACCAGTGACCCTAGCACAGCGGGAGAGACCCAGTACTTC

V: TRBV6-5
size: -
J: TRBJ1-1
D: -
CDR3: CASSYSTARNTEAFF
DNA: TGTGCCAGCAGTTACTCGACGGCTAGGAACACTGAAGCTTTCTTT

V: TRBV11-3
size: -
J: TRBJ1-6
D: -
CDR3: CASSEGPGPLHF
DNA: TGTGCCAGCAGCGAAGGACCGGGGCCCCTCCACTTT

V: TRBV6-5
size: -
J: TRBJ2-1
D: TRBD1
CDR3: CASSMDRGTYNEQFF
DNA: TGTGCCAGCAGCATGGACAGGGGGACTTACAATGAGCAGTTCTTC

V: TRBV7-3
size: -
J: TRBJ2-5
D: -
CDR3: CASSQSGEYQETQYF
DNA: TGTGCCAGCAGCCAAAGCGGAGAGTACCAAGAGACCCAGTACTTC

V: TRBV4-3
size: -
J: TRBJ2-1
D: TRBD2
CDR3: CASSSKPGLAGGNEQFF
DNA: TGCGCCAGCAGCTCCAAACCGGGACTAGCGGGAGGCAATGAGCAGTTCTTC

V: TRBV2
size: -
J: TRBJ1-5
D: -
CDR3: CASRGLNQPQHF
DNA: TGTGCCAGCCGGGGATTAAATCAGCCCCAGCATTTT

V: TRBV30
size: once
J: TRBJ1-6
D: TRBD1
CDR3: CAWRVGQANSPLHF
DNA: TGTGCCTGGAGAGTCGGACAGGCCAATTCACCCCTCCACTTT

V: TRBV30
size: -
J: TRBJ2-2
D: -
CDR3: CAWRPGRQKFGGPNTGELFF
DNA: TGTGCCTGGAGGCCGGGGCGACAAAAATTCGGGGGGCCGAACACCGGGGAGCTGTTTTTT

V: TRBV6-1
size: once
J: TRBJ1-1
D: TRBD1
CDR3: CASSDAAQGQGGTEAFF
DNA: TGTGCCAGCAGTGACGCGGCACAAGGACAGGGGGGGACTGAAGCTTTCTTT

V: TRBV30
size: -
J: TRBJ2-1
D: -
CDR3: CAWSVRRFNEQFF
DNA: TGTGCCTGGAGTGTACGGCGGTTCAATGAGCAGTTCTTC

V: TRBV3-1/TRBV3-2
size: -
J: TRBJ2-1
D: -
CDR3: CASSRYNEQFF
DNA: TGTGCCAGCAGTCGCTACAATGAGCAGTTCTTC

V: TRBV19
size: -
J: TRBJ2-1
D: -
CDR3: CASSIEGFYNEQFF
DNA: TGTGCCAGTAGTATAGAGGGCTTTTACAATGAGCAGTTCTTC

V: TRBV7-8
size: -
J: TRBJ2-2
D: -
CDR3: CASSIGHFLNTGELFF
DNA: TGTGCCAGCAGCATAGGACACTTTTTAAACACCGGGGAGCTGTTTTTT

V: TRBV3-1/TRBV3-2
size: -
J: TRBJ1-2
D: -
CDR3: CASSRLTQGGDGYTF
DNA: TGTGCCAGCAGCCGTCTTACCCAGGGAGGGGATGGCTACACCTTC

V: TRBV30
size: -
J: TRBJ2-5
D: TRBD1
CDR3: CAWSVGGTGGETQYF
DNA: TGTGCCTGGAGTGTCGGAGGGACAGGGGGAGAGACCCAGTACTTC

V: TRBV10-3
size: -
J: TRBJ1-4
D: TRBD1
CDR3: CAINQGAGEKLFF
DNA: TGTGCCATCAACCAGGGGGCTGGTGAAAAACTGTTTTTT

V: TRBV30
size: -
J: TRBJ2-7
D: -
CDR3: CAWSETTPYEQYF
DNA: TGTGCCTGGAGTGAGACTACTCCCTACGAGCAGTACTTC

V: TRBV4-3
size: -
J: TRBJ1-1
D: -
CDR3: CASSQVGLGEAFF
DNA: TGCGCCAGCAGCCAAGTGGGGCTAGGTGAAGCTTTCTTT

V: TRBV4-3
size: -
J: TRBJ2-1
D: -
CDR3: CASSYRGSSYNEQFF
DNA: TGCGCCAGCAGCTATAGGGGTAGCTCCTACAATGAGCAGTTCTTC